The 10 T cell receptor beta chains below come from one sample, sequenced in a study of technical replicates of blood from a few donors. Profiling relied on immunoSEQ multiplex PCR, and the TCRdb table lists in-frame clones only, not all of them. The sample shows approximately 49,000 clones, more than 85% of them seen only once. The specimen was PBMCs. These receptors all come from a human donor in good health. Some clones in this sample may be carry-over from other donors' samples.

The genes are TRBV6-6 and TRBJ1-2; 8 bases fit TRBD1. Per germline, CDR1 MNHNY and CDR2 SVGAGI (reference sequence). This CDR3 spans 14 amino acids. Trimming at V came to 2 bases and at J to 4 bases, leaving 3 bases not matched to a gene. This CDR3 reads CASSYRQGAYGYTF. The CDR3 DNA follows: TGTGCCAGCAGTTACCGCCAGGGGGCCTATGGCTACACCTTC.

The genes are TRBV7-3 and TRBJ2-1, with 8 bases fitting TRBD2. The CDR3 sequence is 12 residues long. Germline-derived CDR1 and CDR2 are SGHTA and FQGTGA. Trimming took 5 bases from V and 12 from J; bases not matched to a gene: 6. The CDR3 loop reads CASSMSGSRQFF. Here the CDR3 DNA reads TGTGCCAGCAGCATGAGCGGGAGTCGGCAGTTCTTC.

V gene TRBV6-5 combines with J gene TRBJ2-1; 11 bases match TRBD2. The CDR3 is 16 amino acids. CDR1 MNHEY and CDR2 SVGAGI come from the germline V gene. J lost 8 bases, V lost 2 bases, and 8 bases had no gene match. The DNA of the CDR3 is TGTGCCAGCAGTTACGGTGCTAGCGGGAGGTTTTATGAGCAGTTCTTC. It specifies CASSYGASGRFYEQFF.

CDR3 in DNA: TGTGCCACCACCCCAGGGTCAACTAATGAAAAACTGTTTTTT. As protein: CATTPGSTNEKLFF. The chain combines TRBV28 with TRBJ1-4; D might be TRBD1 (5 bases). The V end was cut by 10 bases, the J end by 0 bases, with 12 bases between. The CDR3 runs to 14 residues. The germline gives CDR1 MDHEN, CDR2 SYDVKM.

CDR3 coding DNA: TGTGCCAGCAGCTTAGGGGGGCAGGAACCCCAGCATTTT. Its protein is CASSLGGQEPQHF. The chain carries TRBV7-9 and TRBJ1-5, with TRBD1 as a possible D gene (6 bases). CDR3 length equals 13 residues. Looked up from germline, CDR1 is SEHNR and CDR2 is FQNEAQ (reference sequence). V was shortened by 1 base and J by 10 bases, with 11 bases between the two germline ends.

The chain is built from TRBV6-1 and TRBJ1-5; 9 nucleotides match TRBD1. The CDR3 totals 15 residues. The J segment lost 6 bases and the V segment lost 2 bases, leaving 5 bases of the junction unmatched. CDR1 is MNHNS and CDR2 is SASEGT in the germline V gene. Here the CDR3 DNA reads TGTGCCAGCAGTGAATGGGACAGGGAGTTTCAGCCCCAGCATTTT. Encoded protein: CASSEWDREFQPQHF.

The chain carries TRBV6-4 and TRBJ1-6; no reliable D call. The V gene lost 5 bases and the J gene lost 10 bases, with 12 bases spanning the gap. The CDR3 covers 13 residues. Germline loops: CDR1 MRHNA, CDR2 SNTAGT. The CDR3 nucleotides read TGTGCCAGCAGTTGGGAGGCTAGGTCACCCCTCCACTTT. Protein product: CASSWEARSPLHF.

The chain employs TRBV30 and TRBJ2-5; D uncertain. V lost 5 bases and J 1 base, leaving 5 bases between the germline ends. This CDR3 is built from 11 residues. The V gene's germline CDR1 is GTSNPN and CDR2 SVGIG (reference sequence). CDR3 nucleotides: TGTGCCTGGTCTCGCCAAGAGACCCAGTACTTC. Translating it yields CAWSRQETQYF.

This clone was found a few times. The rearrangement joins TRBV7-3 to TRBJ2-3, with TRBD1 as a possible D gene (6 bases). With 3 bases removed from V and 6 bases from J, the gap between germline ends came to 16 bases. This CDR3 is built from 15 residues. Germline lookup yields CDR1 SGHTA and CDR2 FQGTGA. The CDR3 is CASSFPPQGQDTQYF. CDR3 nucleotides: TGTGCCAGCAGCTTCCCTCCGCAGGGGCAGGATACGCAGTATTTT.

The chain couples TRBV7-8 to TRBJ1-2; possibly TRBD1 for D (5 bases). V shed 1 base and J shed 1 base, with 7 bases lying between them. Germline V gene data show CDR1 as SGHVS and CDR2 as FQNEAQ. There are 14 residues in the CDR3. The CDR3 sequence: CASSLGQGNYGYTF. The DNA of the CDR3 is TGTGCCAGCAGCTTAGGGCAGGGTAACTATGGCTACACCTTC.